Detailed here is one T cell receptor beta chain. Its antigen remains unidentified. A read error may be the cause here, since a much bigger clone is one base away. This sample stems from a study of blood T cells in healthy people across ages. The authors ran a second PCR of 7 to 11 cycles using a sample-barcoded 5' primer and a J-beta primer mix. A 12-random-nucleotide template-switch adaptor tagged each cDNA molecule. TCRdb re-derived calls from the 5' RACE reads in MiXCR, one entry per CDR3 protein. Here the sample spans approximately 800,000 distinct CDR3 sequences, 35% to 50% being singletons. Approximately 9.7 milliliters was the volume of peripheral blood drawn from each donor. This CDR3 is 13 amino acids long. V shed 7 bases and J 7 bases; nucleotides not matched to a gene: 7. The study, taken as a whole, reports: Estimates based on one million T cells were treated as lower bounds. Donor CMV status, an unknown factor, possibly confounded changes in expanded clonotypes.

This TCR derives from an elderly man in good health. V gene TRBV12-3 or TRBV12-4 combines with J gene TRBJ2-1; 7 bases map to TRBD2. The sequenced sample consisted of blood. CDR3 sequence: CASTSGELNEQFF. The CDR3 DNA sequence: TGTGCCAGCACCAGCGGGGAACTGAATGAGCAGTTCTTC.